One and the same sample provided the 15 T cell receptor beta chains below, sequenced in a study of vaccination and CD4 T cells after COVID-19. Scientists ran DNA taken from cultured CD4+ T cells through the Oncomine TCR Beta short-read assay for sequencing. TCRdb passed the PCR reads through MiXCR, listing each CDR3 protein once. The sample has 20,000 to 25,000 distinct CDR3 sequences; roughly two thirds are singletons. The sample's treatment: approximately 10-day PBMC culture with coronavirus spike peptide pools or control peptides (ViraFEST assay). Their antigen targets remain unknown. The sequenced sample was CD4+ T cells from blood, cultured in vitro, obtained after SARS-CoV-2 vaccination. The receptors were gathered from a human donor who received a COVID-19 vaccine.

V usage is TRBV20-1 and J usage is TRBJ1-2, with TRBD1 identical over 11 bases. Trimming cost V 6 bases and J 5 bases; bases outside gene matches: 11. Per germline, CDR1 DFQATT and CDR2 SNEGSKA (reference sequence). CDR3 length equals 15 residues. CDR3 nucleotides: TGCAGTGCAAAAAGGACAGGGGGCTTGGGGTATGGCTACACCTTC. Protein sequence: CSAKRTGGLGYGYTF.

CDR3 nucleotide sequence: TGTGCCAGTAGTATCGACAGACTTAGCAATCAGCCCCAGCATTTT. Its translation: CASSIDRLSNQPQHF. This chain links TRBV19 with TRBJ1-5, with D perhaps matching TRBD1 (5 bases). V lost 3 bases, J lost 0 bases, and 9 bases lay in between. CDR1 is LNHDA and CDR2 is SQIVND in the germline V gene (reference sequence). The CDR3 has 15 amino acids.

This clonotype turned up a few times. The J gene is TRBJ1-1, the V gene TRBV12-3 or TRBV12-4; a possible D gene is TRBD1 (5 bases). V was trimmed by 6 bases and J by 3 bases, leaving 14 bases between them. The CDR3 sequence is 14 residues long. The chain's CDR3 is CASRLPGLHTEAFF. CDR3 in DNA: TGTGCCAGCAGACTACCGGGACTGCACACTGAAGCTTTCTTT.

As concerns this clonotype: As the CDR3 is not closed by the conserved phenylalanine or tryptophan, this likely results from a read error. V is TRBV30 and J is TRBJ2-7, with D unresolved. V was pared by 2 bases and J by 0 bases, with 17 bases between. The germline V gene has CDR1 GTSNPN and CDR2 SVGIG (reference sequence). The CDR3 length is 16 residues. The CDR3 is CAWSPRVGISSYEQYL. CDR3 nucleotide sequence: TGTGCCTGGAGTCCCCGGGTAGGGATTAGCTCCTACGAGCAGTACCTC.

This clonotype appeared a few times. This sequence joins TRBV19 and TRBJ1-5; D remains unclear. Per germline, CDR1 LNHDA and CDR2 SQIVND (reference sequence). The CDR3 spans 12 residues. The V gene lost 10 bases and the J gene lost 6 bases, with 13 bases spanning the gap. The CDR3 DNA sequence: TGTGCCACCCGCCCGGATGGTCAGCCCCAGCATTTT. This translates into CATRPDGQPQHF.

The chain combines TRBV30 with TRBJ2-3, with D maybe TRBD2 (6 bases). The CDR3 loop spans 17 amino acids. CDR1 is GTSNPN and CDR2 is SVGIG in the germline V gene (reference sequence). Trimming took 0 bases from V and 1 from J, leaving 17 bases between them. In DNA, the CDR3 is TGTGCCTGGAGTGTACGGTCCCCCGAGCGGGGCACAGATACGCAGTATTTT. This sequence encodes CAWSVRSPERGTDTQYF.

The chain carries TRBV24-1 and TRBJ2-2; 8 bases agree with TRBD2. Germline V gives CDR1 KGHDR, CDR2 SFDVKD. CDR3 length: 17 residues. The V segment lost 4 bases and the J segment 1 base; nucleotides outside the gene matches: 7. CDR3 DNA: TGTGCCACCAGTGACAACAGCGGGGGCATGAACACCGGGGAGCTGTTTTTT. Residues: CATSDNSGGMNTGELFF.

The rearrangement links TRBV5-4 to TRBJ2-3, with 14 positions matching TRBD2. V dropped 4 bases and J dropped 12; count of bases not matched to a gene: 10. Germline CDR1 reads SGHNT; CDR2 reads YYREEE (reference sequence). The CDR3 totals 15 residues. Here the CDR3 reads CASSKTSGGAFSQYF. CDR3 coding DNA: TGTGCCAGCAGCAAGACTAGCGGGGGGGCCTTCTCACAGTATTTT.

The chain is built from TRBV12-3 or TRBV12-4 and TRBJ1-2; possible D gene TRBD1, 6 bases. CDR3 size: 13 residues. Between the trimmed V and J ends, which lost 4 bases and 7 bases, there was a span of 13 bases. The chain's CDR3 is CASSSNRVGGYTF. CDR3 nucleotides: TGTGCCAGCAGTTCCAACAGGGTAGGTGGCTACACCTTC.

The CDR3 is CASSPGQAPTMNTEAFF. DNA of the CDR3: TGTGCCAGTAGTCCCGGACAGGCCCCTACTATGAACACTGAAGCTTTCTTT. This sequence joins TRBV19 and TRBJ1-1; 7 nucleotides match TRBD1. Germline V gene sequence: CDR1 LNHDA, CDR2 SQIVND (reference sequence). The CDR3 contains 17 residues. Losses at the gene ends were 5 bases for V and 0 bases for J; bases not matched to a gene: 12.

The CDR3 reads CAWSPGGGQPQHF. For the CDR3, the DNA is TGTGCCTGGAGCCCAGGGGGCGGGCAGCCCCAGCATTTT. The V and J genes are TRBV30 and TRBJ1-5; 8 bases fit TRBD1. Germline CDR1 reads GTSNPN; CDR2 reads SVGIG (reference sequence). The trim removed 3 bases at V and 7 bases at J, leaving 5 bases unmatched. The CDR3 covers 13 residues.

The V gene is TRBV20-1, the J gene TRBJ2-3; 11 bases agree with TRBD2. Trimming removed 2 bases from V and 10 bases from J; junction bases left unmatched: 17. The CDR3 totals 17 residues. From germline, CDR1 is DFQATT and CDR2 SNEGSKA (reference sequence). The chain's CDR3 is CSARPPGTSGLPGAQYF. The CDR3 DNA reads TGCAGTGCTAGACCCCCCGGGACTAGCGGCCTCCCAGGTGCGCAGTATTTT.

CDR3 coding DNA: TGTGCCACCAGTGAGGACAGACTCTCCGAGCAGTTCTTC. Encoded protein: CATSEDRLSEQFF. The chain couples TRBV24-1 to TRBJ2-1, with TRBD1 as a possible D gene (6 bases). CDR3 size: 13 residues. V gave up 4 bases and J gave up 10 bases, with 13 bases separating them. The germline gives CDR1 KGHDR, CDR2 SFDVKD.

A few counts support this clonotype. The J gene is TRBJ2-5, the V gene TRBV12-3 or TRBV12-4, with TRBD2 as a possible D gene (5 bases). The CDR3 extends over 15 amino acids. The V end lost 3 bases, the J end lost 1 base, and 12 bases lay between the germline ends. The CDR3 spells CASSFGVGSQETQYF. The DNA of the CDR3 is TGTGCCAGCAGTTTTGGCGTGGGGAGCCAAGAGACCCAGTACTTC.

This clonotype was observed a few times. The rearrangement uses TRBV6-1 and TRBJ1-2; possibly TRBD1 for D (5 bases). V was cut by 2 bases and J by 8 bases, with 21 bases left in between. The CDR3 spans 16 residues. Germline-derived CDR1 and CDR2 are MNHNS and SASEGT. CDR3 sequence reads: CASSERTGRDQGGYTF. Here the CDR3 DNA reads TGTGCCAGCAGTGAAAGAACTGGGAGGGACCAAGGGGGCTACACCTTC.